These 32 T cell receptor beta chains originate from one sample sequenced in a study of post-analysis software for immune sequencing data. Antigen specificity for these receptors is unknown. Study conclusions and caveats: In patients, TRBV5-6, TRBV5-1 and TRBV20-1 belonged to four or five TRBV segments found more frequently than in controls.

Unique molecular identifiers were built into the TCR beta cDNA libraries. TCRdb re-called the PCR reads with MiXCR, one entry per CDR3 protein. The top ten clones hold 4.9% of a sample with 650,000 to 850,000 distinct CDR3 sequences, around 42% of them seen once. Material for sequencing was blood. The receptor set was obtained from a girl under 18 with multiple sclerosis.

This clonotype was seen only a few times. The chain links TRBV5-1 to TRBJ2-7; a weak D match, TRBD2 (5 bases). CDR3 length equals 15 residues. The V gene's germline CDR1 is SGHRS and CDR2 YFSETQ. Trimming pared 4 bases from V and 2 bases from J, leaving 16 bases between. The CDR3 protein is CASSTGLSGAYEQYF. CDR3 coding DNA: TGCGCCAGCAGCACGGGATTAAGTGGGGCCTACGAGCAGTACTTC.

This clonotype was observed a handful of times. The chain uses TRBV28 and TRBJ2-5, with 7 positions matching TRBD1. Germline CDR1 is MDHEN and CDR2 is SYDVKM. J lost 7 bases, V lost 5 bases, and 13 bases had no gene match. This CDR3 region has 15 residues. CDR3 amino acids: CASSPQAGGGVTQYF. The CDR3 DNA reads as TGTGCCAGCAGTCCTCAGGCAGGGGGTGGGGTGACCCAGTACTTC.

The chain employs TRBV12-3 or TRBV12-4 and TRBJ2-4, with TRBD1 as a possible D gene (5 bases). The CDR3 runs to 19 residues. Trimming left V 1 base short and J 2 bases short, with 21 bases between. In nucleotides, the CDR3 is TGTGCCAGCAGTTTAGGACAGCCGTTTGTTGAGTGGACCAAAAACATTCAGTACTTC. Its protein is CASSLGQPFVEWTKNIQYF.

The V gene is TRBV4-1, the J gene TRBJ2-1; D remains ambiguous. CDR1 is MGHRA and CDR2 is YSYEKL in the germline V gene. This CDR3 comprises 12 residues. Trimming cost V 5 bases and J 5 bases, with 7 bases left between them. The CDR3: CASSSLDNEQFF. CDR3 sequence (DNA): TGCGCCAGCAGCTCCCTTGACAATGAGCAGTTCTTC.

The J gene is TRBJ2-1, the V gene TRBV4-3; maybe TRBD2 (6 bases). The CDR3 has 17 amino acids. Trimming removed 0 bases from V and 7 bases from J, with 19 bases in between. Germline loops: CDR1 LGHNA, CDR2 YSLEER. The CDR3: CASSQDRPGEKGNEQFF. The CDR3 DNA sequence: TGCGCCAGCAGCCAAGATCGTCCGGGAGAGAAAGGGAATGAGCAGTTCTTC.

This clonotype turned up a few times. DNA for the CDR3: TGTGCCAGCAGTCCCAGTAGGGAACTCTACAATGAGCAGTTCTTC. This translates into CASSPSRELYNEQFF. The chain is built from TRBV12-3 or TRBV12-4 and TRBJ2-1; D is unresolved. The CDR3 extends over 15 amino acids. The germline V and J ends were trimmed by 5 bases and 3 bases, with 14 bases remaining between them.

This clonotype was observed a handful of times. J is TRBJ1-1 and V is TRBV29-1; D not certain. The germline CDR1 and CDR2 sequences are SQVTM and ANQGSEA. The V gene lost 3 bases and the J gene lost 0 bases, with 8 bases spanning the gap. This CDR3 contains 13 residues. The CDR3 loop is CSVEKYLNTEAFF. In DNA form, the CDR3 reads TGCAGCGTTGAGAAGTACTTGAACACTGAAGCTTTCTTT. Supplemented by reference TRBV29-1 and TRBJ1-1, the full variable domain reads SAVISQKPSRDICQRGTSLTIQCQVDSQVTMMFWYRQQPGQSLTLIATANQGSEATYESGFVIDKFPISRPNLTFSTLTVSNMSPEDSSIYLCSVEKYLNTEAFFGQGTRLTVV.

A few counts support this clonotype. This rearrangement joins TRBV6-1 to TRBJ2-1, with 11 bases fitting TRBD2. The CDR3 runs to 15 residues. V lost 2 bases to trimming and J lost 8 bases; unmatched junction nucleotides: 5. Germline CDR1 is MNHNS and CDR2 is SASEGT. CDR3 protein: CASSETSGSFDEQFF. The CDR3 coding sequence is TGTGCCAGCAGTGAAACTAGCGGGAGCTTTGATGAGCAGTTCTTC.

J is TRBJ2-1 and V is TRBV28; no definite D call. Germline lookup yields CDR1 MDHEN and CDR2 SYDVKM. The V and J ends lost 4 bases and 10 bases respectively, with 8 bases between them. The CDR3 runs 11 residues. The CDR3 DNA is TGTGCCAGCAGTTCCGACGGGGAGCAGTTCTTC. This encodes CASSSDGEQFF.

The CDR3 DNA is TGTGCCAGCACCCTCGGCGGCGGGAGCAGGTACGAGCAGTACTTC. Its translation is CASTLGGGSRYEQYF. The V and J genes are TRBV12-3 or TRBV12-4 and TRBJ2-7, with 7 bases that match TRBD2. This CDR3 has 15 amino acids. J lost 4 bases, V lost 7 bases, and 13 bases had no gene match.

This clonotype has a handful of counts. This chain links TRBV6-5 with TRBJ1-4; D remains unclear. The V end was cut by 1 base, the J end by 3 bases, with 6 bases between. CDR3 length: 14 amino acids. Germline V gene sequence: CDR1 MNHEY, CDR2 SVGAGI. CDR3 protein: CASSYFGPNEKLFF. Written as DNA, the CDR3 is TGTGCCAGCAGTTACTTCGGGCCTAATGAAAAACTGTTTTTT.

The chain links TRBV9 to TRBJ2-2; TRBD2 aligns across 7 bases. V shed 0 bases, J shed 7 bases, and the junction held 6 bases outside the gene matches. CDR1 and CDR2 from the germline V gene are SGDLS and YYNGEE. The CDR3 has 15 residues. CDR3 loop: CASSVVGTNGGELFF. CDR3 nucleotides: TGTGCCAGCAGCGTAGTGGGGACTAACGGCGGGGAGCTGTTTTTT.

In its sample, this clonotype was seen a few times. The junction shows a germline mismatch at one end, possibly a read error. CDR3 coding DNA: TGCAGCGTCGAAGGGCTCAGCTACAATGAGCAGTTCTTC. As protein: CSVEGLSYNEQFF. The chain joins TRBV29-1 to TRBJ2-1, with D unresolved. The CDR3 covers 13 residues. The germline gives CDR1 SQVTM, CDR2 ANQGSEA.

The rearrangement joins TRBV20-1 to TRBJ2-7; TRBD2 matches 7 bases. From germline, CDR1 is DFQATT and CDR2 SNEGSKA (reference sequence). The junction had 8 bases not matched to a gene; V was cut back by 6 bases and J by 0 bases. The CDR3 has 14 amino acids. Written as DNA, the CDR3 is TGCAGTGCCCCCCGGGGCGGGGGCTCCTACGAGCAGTACTTC. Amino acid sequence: CSAPRGGGSYEQYF.

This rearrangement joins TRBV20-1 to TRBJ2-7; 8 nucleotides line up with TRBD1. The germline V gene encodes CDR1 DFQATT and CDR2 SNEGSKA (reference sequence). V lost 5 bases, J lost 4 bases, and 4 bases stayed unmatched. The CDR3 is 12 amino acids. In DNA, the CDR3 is TGCAGTGCTCCAGGGGGCTATTACGAGCAGTACTTC. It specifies CSAPGGYYEQYF.

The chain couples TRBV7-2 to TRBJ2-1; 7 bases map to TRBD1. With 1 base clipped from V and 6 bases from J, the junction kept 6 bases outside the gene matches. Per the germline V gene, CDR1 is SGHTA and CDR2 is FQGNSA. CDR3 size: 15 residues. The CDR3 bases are TGTGCCAGCAGCTTAGATTTGGGGGACAGCAATGAGCAGTTCTTC. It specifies CASSLDLGDSNEQFF.

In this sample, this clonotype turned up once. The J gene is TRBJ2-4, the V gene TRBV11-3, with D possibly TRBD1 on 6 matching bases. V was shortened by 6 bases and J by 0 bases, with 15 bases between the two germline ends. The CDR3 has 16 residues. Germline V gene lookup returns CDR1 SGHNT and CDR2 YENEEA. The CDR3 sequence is CASRQGGAIAKNIQYF. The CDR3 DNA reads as TGTGCCAGCAGACAGGGTGGCGCCATAGCCAAAAACATTCAGTACTTC.

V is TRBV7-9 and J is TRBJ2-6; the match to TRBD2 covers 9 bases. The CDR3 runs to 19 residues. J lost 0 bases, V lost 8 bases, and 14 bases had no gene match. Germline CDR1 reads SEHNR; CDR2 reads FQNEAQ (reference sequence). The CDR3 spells CASRLPWASGNSGANVLTF. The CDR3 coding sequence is TGTGCCAGCCGCCTCCCATGGGCTAGCGGGAACTCTGGGGCCAACGTCCTGACTTTC. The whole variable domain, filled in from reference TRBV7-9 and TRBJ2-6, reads DTGVSQNPRHKITKRGQNVTFRCDPISEHNRLYWYRQTLGQGPEFLTYFQNEAQLEKSRLLSDRFSAERPKGSFSTLEIQRTEQGDSAMYLCASRLPWASGNSGANVLTFGAGSRLTVL.

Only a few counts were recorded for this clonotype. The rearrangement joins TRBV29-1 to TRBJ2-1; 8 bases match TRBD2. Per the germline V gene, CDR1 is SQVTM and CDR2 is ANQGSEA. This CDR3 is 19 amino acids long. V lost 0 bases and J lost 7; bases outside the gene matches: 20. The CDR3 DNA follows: TGCAGCGTTGAAGACTGGGGACCGGAAATACGGACTAGCTCAAATGAGCAGTTCTTC. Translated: CSVEDWGPEIRTSSNEQFF.

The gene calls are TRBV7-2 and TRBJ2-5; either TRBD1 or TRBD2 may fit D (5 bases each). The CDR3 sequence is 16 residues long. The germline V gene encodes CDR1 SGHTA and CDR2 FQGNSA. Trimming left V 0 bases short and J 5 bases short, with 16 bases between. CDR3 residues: CASSLATGGLRETQYF. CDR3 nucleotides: TGTGCCAGCAGCTTAGCCACAGGTGGACTCCGGGAGACCCAGTACTTC.

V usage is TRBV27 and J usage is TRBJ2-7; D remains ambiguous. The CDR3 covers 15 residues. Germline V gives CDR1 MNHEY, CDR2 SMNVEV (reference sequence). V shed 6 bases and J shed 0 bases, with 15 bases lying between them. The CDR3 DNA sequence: TGTGCCAGCAGGACCCCCGACAAGGCCTCCTACGAGCAGTACTTC. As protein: CASRTPDKASYEQYF.

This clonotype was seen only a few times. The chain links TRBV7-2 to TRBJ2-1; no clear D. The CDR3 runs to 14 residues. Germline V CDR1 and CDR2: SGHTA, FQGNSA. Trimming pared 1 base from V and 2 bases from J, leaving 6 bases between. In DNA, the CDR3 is TGTGCCAGCAGCTTAGGGTGGGCCTACAATGAGCAGTTCTTC. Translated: CASSLGWAYNEQFF.

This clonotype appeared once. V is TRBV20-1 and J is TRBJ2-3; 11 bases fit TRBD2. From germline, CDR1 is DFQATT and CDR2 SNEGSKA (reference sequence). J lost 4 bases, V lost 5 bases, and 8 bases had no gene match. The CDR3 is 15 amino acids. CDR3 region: CSAPTLAGAPDTQYF. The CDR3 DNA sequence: TGCAGTGCTCCAACACTAGCGGGAGCCCCAGATACGCAGTATTTT.

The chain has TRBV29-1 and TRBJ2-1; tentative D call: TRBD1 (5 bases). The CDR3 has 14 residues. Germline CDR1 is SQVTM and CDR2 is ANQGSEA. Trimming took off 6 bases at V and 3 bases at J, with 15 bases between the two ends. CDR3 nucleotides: TGCAGCGTGCTACGCCCGGACAACTACAATGAGCAGTTCTTC. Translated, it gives CSVLRPDNYNEQFF.

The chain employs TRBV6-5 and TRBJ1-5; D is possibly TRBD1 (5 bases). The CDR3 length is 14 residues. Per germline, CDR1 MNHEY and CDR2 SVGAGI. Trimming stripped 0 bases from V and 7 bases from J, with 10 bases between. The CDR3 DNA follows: TGTGCCAGCAGTTACTCGGGGCAGGGCCAGCCCCAGCATTTT. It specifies CASSYSGQGQPQHF.

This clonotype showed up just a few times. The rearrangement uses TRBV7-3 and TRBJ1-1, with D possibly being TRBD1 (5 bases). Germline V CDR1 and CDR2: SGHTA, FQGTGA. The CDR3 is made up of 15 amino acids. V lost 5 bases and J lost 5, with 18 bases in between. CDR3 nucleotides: TGTGCCAGCAGCCCCGGGTGGGGGGGACGGACTGAAGCTTTCTTT. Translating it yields CASSPGWGGRTEAFF.

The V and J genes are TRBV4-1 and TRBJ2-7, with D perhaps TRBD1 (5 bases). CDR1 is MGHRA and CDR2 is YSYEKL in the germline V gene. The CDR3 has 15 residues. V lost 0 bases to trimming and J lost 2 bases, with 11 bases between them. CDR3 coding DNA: TGCGCCAGCAGCCAAGACACAGGCGGAGCCTACGAGCAGTACTTC. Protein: CASSQDTGGAYEQYF.

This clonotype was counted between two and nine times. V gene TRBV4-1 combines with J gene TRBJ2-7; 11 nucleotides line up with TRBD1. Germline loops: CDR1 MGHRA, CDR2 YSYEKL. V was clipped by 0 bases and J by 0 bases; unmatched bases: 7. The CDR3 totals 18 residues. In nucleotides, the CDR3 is TGCGCCAGCAGCCAAGAACCGGGACAGGGGGGCGGCTCCTACGAGCAGTACTTC. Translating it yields CASSQEPGQGGGSYEQYF.

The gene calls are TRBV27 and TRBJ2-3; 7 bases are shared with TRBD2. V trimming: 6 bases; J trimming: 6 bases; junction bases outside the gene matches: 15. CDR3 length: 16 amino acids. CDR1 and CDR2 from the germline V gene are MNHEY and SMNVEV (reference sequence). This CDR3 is CASSPRSGMHSDTQYF. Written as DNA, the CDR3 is TGTGCCAGCAGCCCCAGGAGCGGGATGCATTCCGATACGCAGTATTTT.

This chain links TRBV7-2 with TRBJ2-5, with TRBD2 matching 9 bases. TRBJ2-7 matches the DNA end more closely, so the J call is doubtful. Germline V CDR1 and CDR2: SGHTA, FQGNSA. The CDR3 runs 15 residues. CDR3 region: CASSLFSGSTSEQYF. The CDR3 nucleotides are TGTGCCAGCAGCTTATTTAGCGGGAGTACAAGCGAGCAGTACTTC.

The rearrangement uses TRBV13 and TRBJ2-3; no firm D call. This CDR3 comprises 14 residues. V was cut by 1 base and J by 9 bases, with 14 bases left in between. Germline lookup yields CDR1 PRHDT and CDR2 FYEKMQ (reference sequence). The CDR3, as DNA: TGTGCCAGCAGCTTAGAGACATCGTTAGGAACGCAGTATTTT. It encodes CASSLETSLGTQYF.

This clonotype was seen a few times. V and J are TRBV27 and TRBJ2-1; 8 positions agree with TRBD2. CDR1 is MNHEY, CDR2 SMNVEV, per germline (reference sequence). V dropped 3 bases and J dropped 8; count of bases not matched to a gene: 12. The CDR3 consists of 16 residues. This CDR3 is CASSLPGLDGVDEQFF. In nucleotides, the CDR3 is TGTGCCAGCAGTTTGCCGGGACTAGATGGGGTGGATGAGCAGTTCTTC.